Following are 27 T cell receptor beta chains from one sample sequenced in a study of graft-versus-host responses after intestinal transplantation. Antigens of these TCRs are unknown. Profiled with immunoSEQ multiplex PCR; TCRdb holds only in-frame clones, not every one. Of 150,000 or so clones listed, roughly 91% are singletons. The sequencing used unstimulated CD4+ T cells sorted from spleen or lymph node cells, collected before intestinal transplant. Receptors originate from a human donor who received an intestinal transplant.

The chain employs TRBV13 and TRBJ1-2; the D gene is possibly TRBD1 (6 bases). Germline V gene sequence: CDR1 PRHDT, CDR2 FYEKMQ (reference sequence). The CDR3 has 15 residues. V lost 5 bases and J 3 bases, leaving 16 bases between the germline ends. The CDR3 loop reads CASSRTVSVDYGYTF. CDR3 sequence (DNA): TGTGCCAGCAGCCGGACAGTCTCGGTGGACTATGGCTACACCTTC.

The chain combines TRBV19 with TRBJ2-7; perhaps TRBD1 as D (5 bases). Per germline, CDR1 LNHDA and CDR2 SQIVND (reference sequence). The CDR3 extends over 14 amino acids. With 4 bases removed from V and 2 bases from J, the gap between germline ends came to 12 bases. CDR3: CASSTQVTTYEQYF. The CDR3 DNA is TGTGCCAGTAGTACACAGGTTACCACCTACGAGCAGTACTTC.

The V call is TRBV27, the J call TRBJ1-5; D may be TRBD1 (6 bases). Germline V gene sequence: CDR1 MNHEY, CDR2 SMNVEV (reference sequence). V shed 6 bases and J shed 3 bases, with 12 bases lying between them. The CDR3 is made up of 14 amino acids. The CDR3 DNA sequence: TGTGCCAGCAGACGTAACAGGGACAATCAGCCCCAGCATTTT. Amino acid sequence: CASRRNRDNQPQHF.

On this clone: This CDR3 is also generated by other DNA sequences in the sample. The chain combines TRBV18 with TRBJ1-1; 7 bases fit TRBD1. Germline assignment: CDR1 KGHSH and CDR2 LQKENI. J lost 0 bases, V lost 6 bases, and 7 bases had no gene match. CDR3 length: 15 residues. The CDR3 sequence is CASSPRTGVNTEAFF. The DNA for the CDR3 is TGTGCCAGCTCTCCCCGGACAGGCGTGAACACTGAAGCTTTCTTT.

The genes are TRBV15 and TRBJ1-2; D unresolved. The CDR3 length is 15 residues. The V gene lost 2 bases and the J gene lost 0 bases, with 10 bases spanning the gap. Germline CDR1 and CDR2: LNHNV and YYDKDF (reference sequence). The DNA for the CDR3 is TGTGCCACCAGCAGACCAGAACAGACTAACTATGGCTACACCTTC. Its protein product is CATSRPEQTNYGYTF. Full variable domain (remainder filled in from reference TRBV15 and TRBJ1-2): DAMVIQNPRYQVTQFGKPVTLSCSQTLNHNVMYWYQQKSSQAPKLLFHYYDKDFNNEADTPDNFQSRRPNTSFCFLDIRSPGLGDTAMYLCATSRPEQTNYGYTFGSGTRLTVV.

The V call is TRBV19, the J call TRBJ1-4; perhaps TRBD1 as D (5 bases). This CDR3 has 15 residues. Trimming shortened V by 3 bases and J by 5 bases, and 13 bases separated the two germline ends. Germline V gene data show CDR1 as LNHDA and CDR2 as SQIVND (reference sequence). The CDR3 region is CASSIRDRSNEKLFF. As DNA, the CDR3 is TGTGCCAGTAGTATCCGGGACCGCTCCAATGAAAAACTGTTTTTT.

This chain uses TRBV5-1 with TRBJ1-1; D gene unclear. Trimming took off 0 bases at V and 1 base at J, with 10 bases between the two ends. Germline lookup yields CDR1 SGHRS and CDR2 YFSETQ. CDR3 length: 15 residues. The CDR3 DNA reads TGCGCCAGCAGCTTGGCAGGCAGCGAGAACACTGAAGCTTTCTTT. Its protein is CASSLAGSENTEAFF.

The chain uses TRBV7-9 and TRBJ2-7; D gene ambiguous. V was trimmed by 1 base and J by 2 bases, leaving 12 bases between them. Germline V gene lookup returns CDR1 SEHNR and CDR2 FQNEAQ (reference sequence). The CDR3 sequence is 15 residues long. The CDR3 DNA sequence: TGTGCCAGCAGCTTAGATGGAAGGAGAGCCTACGAGCAGTACTTC. Translated, it gives CASSLDGRRAYEQYF.

J is TRBJ1-4 and V is TRBV19; no definite D call. Deletions cut 5 bases from V and 6 bases from J, with 7 bases between. CDR1 is LNHDA and CDR2 is SQIVND in the germline V gene (reference sequence). The CDR3 length is 12 residues. CDR3 in DNA: TGTGCCAGTAGTGCCCGGTATGAAAAACTGTTTTTT. It specifies CASSARYEKLFF.

The genes are TRBV6-5 and TRBJ2-3; 8 nucleotides line up with TRBD1. The germline V gene has CDR1 MNHEY and CDR2 SVGAGI. The junction had 4 bases not matched to a gene; V was cut back by 4 bases and J by 10 bases. The CDR3 sequence is 12 residues long. The CDR3 DNA sequence: TGTGCCAGCAGTTTGCCAGGGGGCGCGCAGTATTTT. This encodes CASSLPGGAQYF.

The CDR3 loop reads CAWSGSLSTDTQYF. In DNA form, the CDR3 reads TGTGCCTGGAGTGGCTCTCTTAGCACAGATACGCAGTATTTT. The chain combines TRBV30 with TRBJ2-3, with unresolved D. Trimming shortened V by 1 base and J by 0 bases, and 8 bases separated the two germline ends. The germline CDR1 and CDR2 sequences are GTSNPN and SVGIG (reference sequence). There are 14 residues in the CDR3. The entire variable domain, with the rest obtained from reference TRBV30 and TRBJ2-3, is as follows: SQTIHQWPATLVQPVGSPLSLECTVEGTSNPNLYWYRQAAGRGLQLLFYSVGIGQISSEVPQNLSASRPQDRQFILSSKKLLLSDSGFYLCAWSGSLSTDTQYFGPGTRLTVL.

The chain uses TRBV2 and TRBJ2-2; 10 nucleotides align to TRBD2. Germline CDR1 and CDR2: SNHLY and FYNNEI. The junction had 7 bases not matched to a gene; V was cut back by 8 bases and J by 4 bases. There are 15 residues in the CDR3. CDR3 coding DNA: TGTGCCAGCGTATGGACTAGCGGTGTCACCGGGGAGCTGTTTTTT. Amino acid sequence: CASVWTSGVTGELFF.

The CDR3 nucleotides are TGTGCCAGCAGCCCATTCATTGGGGCGGGATATGGATATGGCTACACCTTC. It codes for CASSPFIGAGYGYGYTF. The genes are TRBV9 and TRBJ1-2; TRBD1 is a possible D gene (5 bases). The V end lost 4 bases, the J end lost 5 bases, and 24 bases lay between the germline ends. From germline, CDR1 is SGDLS and CDR2 YYNGEE. This CDR3 is 17 amino acids long.

The J gene is TRBJ2-5, the V gene TRBV7-3; 8 bases map to TRBD1. CDR3 length equals 16 residues. Losses at the gene ends were 4 bases for V and 5 bases for J; bases not matched to a gene: 12. Germline V lookup: CDR1 SGHTA, CDR2 FQGTGA. DNA of the CDR3: TGTGCCAGCAGCTCGACACCCTCCAGGGGGCGGGAGACCCAGTACTTC. Its translation is CASSSTPSRGRETQYF.

This chain uses TRBV9 with TRBJ2-1; 12 nucleotides align to TRBD2. The CDR3 has 17 amino acids. The germline CDR1 and CDR2 sequences are SGDLS and YYNGEE. V gave up 3 bases and J gave up 1 base; unmatched junction bases: 5. The CDR3 is CASSGLTSGSSYNEQFF. The CDR3 nucleotides are TGTGCCAGCAGCGGTTTGACTAGCGGGAGTTCCTACAATGAGCAGTTCTTC.

The J gene is TRBJ2-3, the V gene TRBV11-1, with 11 nucleotides matching TRBD2. V shed 2 bases and J 2 bases; nucleotides not matched to a gene: 3. CDR1 is SGHAT, CDR2 FQDESV, per germline (reference sequence). The CDR3 extends over 16 amino acids. CDR3 region: CASSLIAGGITDTQYF. In DNA form, the CDR3 reads TGTGCCAGCAGCTTAATAGCGGGAGGGATCACAGATACGCAGTATTTT.

This chain joins TRBV27 and TRBJ1-6; no firm D call. The length of the CDR3 is 14 residues. Between the trimmed V and J ends, which lost 5 bases and 3 bases, there was a span of 8 bases. Per the germline V gene, CDR1 is MNHEY and CDR2 is SMNVEV (reference sequence). The CDR3 region is CASSPLDYNSPLHF. CDR3 bases: TGTGCCAGCAGTCCTCTCGACTATAATTCACCCCTCCACTTT.

V usage is TRBV28 and J usage is TRBJ1-4; 10 bases map to TRBD1. Germline CDR1 is MDHEN and CDR2 is SYDVKM. The J segment lost 7 bases and the V segment lost 7 bases, leaving 6 bases of the junction unmatched. This CDR3 region has 14 residues. CDR3 sequence reads: CASTLDRGVEKLFF. The CDR3 coding sequence is TGTGCCAGCACCCTGGACAGGGGGGTTGAAAAACTGTTTTTT.

Note on this clone: Other DNA variants within this sample encode the same CDR3. The chain links TRBV18 to TRBJ2-5, with D hard to call. CDR1 KGHSH and CDR2 LQKENI come from the germline V gene. The CDR3 is 11 residues long. V dropped 4 bases and J dropped 3 bases, with 3 bases sitting between them. CDR3 loop: CASSQEETQYF. CDR3 bases: TGTGCCAGCTCACAAGAAGAGACCCAGTACTTC. The full variable domain, its missing parts supplied by reference TRBV18 and TRBJ2-5, is NAGVMQNPRHLVRRRGQEARLRCSPMKGHSHVYWYRQLPEEGLKFMVYLQKENIIDESGMPKERFSAEFPKEGPSILRIQQVVRGDSAAYFCASSQEETQYFGPGTRLLVL.

This chain uses TRBV6-6 with TRBJ2-7; TRBD1 or TRBD2 may be the D gene (5 bases each). The V and J ends lost 2 bases and 2 bases respectively, with 10 bases between them. In germline, CDR1 is MNHNY, CDR2 SVGAGI (reference sequence). This CDR3 is 14 amino acids long. The CDR3 DNA sequence: TGTGCCAGCAGTTACGGGGGTCCGGCCTACGAGCAGTACTTC. It specifies CASSYGGPAYEQYF.

The gene calls are TRBV27 and TRBJ2-1; 8 bases match TRBD1. In germline, CDR1 is MNHEY, CDR2 SMNVEV (reference sequence). V lost 6 bases and J lost 6; bases outside the gene matches: 7. The CDR3 has 14 residues. This CDR3 is CASSQGAKRNEQFF. The CDR3 DNA sequence: TGTGCCAGCAGCCAGGGGGCTAAGCGCAATGAGCAGTTCTTC.

This clone was observed a few times. Within the sample, other DNA sequences also encode this same CDR3. V and J are TRBV18 and TRBJ2-7; D not certain. The germline V gene encodes CDR1 KGHSH and CDR2 LQKENI. CDR3 size: 12 residues. Between the trimmed V and J ends, which lost 3 bases and 2 bases, there was a span of 5 bases. CDR3 loop: CASSPATYEQYF. The CDR3 nucleotides read TGTGCCAGCTCACCTGCCACCTACGAGCAGTACTTC.

Details on this clone: The same CDR3 also results from other DNA sequences found in this sample. The J gene is TRBJ1-4, the V gene TRBV5-1; 9 bases match TRBD1. The CDR3 runs to 16 residues. CDR1 and CDR2 (germline): SGHRS, YFSETQ. With 0 bases clipped from V and 4 bases from J, the junction kept 4 bases outside the gene matches. DNA for the CDR3: TGCGCCAGCAGCTTGGACCGACAGGGGGTTAATGAAAAACTGTTTTTT. Translated: CASSLDRQGVNEKLFF. Together with reference TRBV5-1 and TRBJ1-4, the CDR3 gives the full variable domain: KAGVTQTPRYLIKTRGQQVTLSCSPISGHRSVSWYQQTPGQGLQFLFEYFSETQRNKGNFPGRFSGRQFSNSRSEMNVSTLELGDSALYLCASSLDRQGVNEKLFFGSGTQLSVL.

The J gene is TRBJ1-1, the V gene TRBV5-1, with no clear D. Germline CDR1 reads SGHRS; CDR2 reads YFSETQ. V dropped 1 base and J dropped 1 base, with 11 bases sitting between them. This CDR3 comprises 15 residues. The CDR3 loop reads CASSLLIRGNTEAFF. The DNA of the CDR3 is TGCGCCAGCAGCTTGTTGATTCGGGGGAACACTGAAGCTTTCTTT.

The rearrangement joins TRBV7-3 to TRBJ2-1; 13 nucleotides align to TRBD2. The trim removed 6 bases at V and 0 bases at J, leaving 2 bases unmatched. The CDR3 totals 16 residues. Germline CDR1 reads SGHTA; CDR2 reads FQGTGA. The CDR3: CASSWTSGGSYNEQFF. DNA for the CDR3: TGTGCCAGCAGTTGGACTAGCGGGGGCTCCTACAATGAGCAGTTCTTC.

J is TRBJ2-1 and V is TRBV19; D perhaps matches TRBD1 (5 bases). The CDR3 is 15 amino acids. V gave up 4 bases and J gave up 9 bases, with 19 bases separating them. CDR1 is LNHDA and CDR2 is SQIVND in the germline V gene (reference sequence). CDR3 residues: CASSTQGRVNTEQFF. Written as DNA, the CDR3 is TGTGCCAGTAGTACCCAGGGTAGGGTGAATACTGAGCAGTTCTTC.

The chain uses TRBV19 and TRBJ1-6; D is unresolved. This CDR3 comprises 13 residues. The V gene's germline CDR1 is LNHDA and CDR2 SQIVND (reference sequence). V lost 8 bases, J lost 7 bases, and 12 bases lay in between. The CDR3 sequence: CASSELGNSPLHF. CDR3 nucleotide sequence: TGTGCCAGTTCGGAGTTGGGCAATTCACCCCTCCACTTT.